This TCR beta chain derives from a study of T cells in localized non-small cell lung cancer. The study, taken as a whole, reports: Adjacent lung held a median around 58 of the top 100 tumor clones. Heterogeneity remains possible, as sequencing covered one tumor region only. In the blood, greater T cell density corresponded to longer overall survival. Exceeding tumor, uninvolved adjacent lung had the highest T cell clonality.

Concerning this clone itself: The target antigen is unknown.

Here immunoSEQ multiplex PCR was the method, and the copy in TCRdb shows in-frame clones only, minus some. The sample records around 78,000 clones, 65% to 85% being singletons. V was clipped by 0 bases and J by 5 bases, with 11 bases between them. The CDR3 runs 15 residues. Germline assignment: CDR1 SEHNR and CDR2 FQNEAQ (reference sequence). This TCR was sampled from a female donor aged 60 or older with stage I lung adenocarcinoma. The gene calls are TRBV7-9 and TRBJ1-5; a weak D match, TRBD1 (5 bases). Sequencing used peripheral blood, obtained before any cancer treatment. CDR3: CASSLAGLPHQPQHF. The DNA for the CDR3 is TGTGCCAGCAGCTTAGCGGGACTCCCTCATCAGCCCCAGCATTTT.